Below are 20 T cell receptor beta chains sequenced from a single sample in a study of graft-versus-host responses after intestinal transplantation. Their antigen targets remain unknown. Assay: immunoSEQ multiplex PCR; the TCRdb copy retains only in-frame clones and omits some. The sample shows some 110,000 clones, roughly 87% of them seen only once. Sequenced here: unstimulated CD4+ T cells sorted from spleen or lymph node cells, sampled before intestinal transplant. Source of these receptors: a human donor who received an intestinal transplant.

V and J are TRBV18 and TRBJ2-5; 11 bases are a match to TRBD1. CDR3 length: 14 residues. The V gene's germline CDR1 is KGHSH and CDR2 LQKENI. V was clipped by 8 bases and J by 2 bases; unmatched bases: 4. CDR3: CASRGTGGQETQYF. The CDR3, as DNA: TGTGCCAGCCGTGGGACAGGGGGGCAAGAGACCCAGTACTTC. Drawing the rest from reference TRBV18 and TRBJ2-5, the complete variable domain is NAGVMQNPRHLVRRRGQEARLRCSPMKGHSHVYWYRQLPEEGLKFMVYLQKENIIDESGMPKERFSAEFPKEGPSILRIQQVVRGDSAAYFCASRGTGGQETQYFGPGTRLLVL.

This sequence joins TRBV7-4 and TRBJ1-1; the match to TRBD1 covers 9 bases. The CDR3 totals 13 residues. The V gene's germline CDR1 is SGHVT and CDR2 SQSDAQ. The V and J ends lost 5 bases and 3 bases, in that order; junction bases with no gene match: 1. The CDR3 sequence: CASSRQGDTEAFF. The CDR3 bases are TGTGCCAGCAGCCGACAGGGGGACACTGAAGCTTTCTTT. The complete variable domain, with remaining parts taken from reference TRBV7-4 and TRBJ1-1, reads GAGVSQSPRYKVAKRGRDVALRCDSISGHVTLYWYRQTLGQGSEVLTYSQSDAQRDKSGRPSGRFSAERPERSVSTLKIQRTEQGDSAVYLCASSRQGDTEAFFGQGTRLTVV.

The rearrangement uses TRBV5-5 and TRBJ1-3; 8 bases line up with TRBD1. Germline CDR1 SGHKS, CDR2 YYEKEE (reference sequence). V dropped 3 bases and J dropped 0; count of bases not matched to a gene: 8. The CDR3 is 17 amino acids. CDR3 DNA sequence: TGTGCCAGCAGCTCTAGACAGGGGATCCTCTCTGGAAACACCATATATTTT. It yields the protein CASSSRQGILSGNTIYF.

This rearrangement joins TRBV7-9 to TRBJ1-3, with TRBD1 identical over 8 bases. Germline V gene sequence: CDR1 SEHNR, CDR2 FQNEAQ (reference sequence). V was clipped by 5 bases and J by 5 bases; unmatched bases: 11. The CDR3 length is 16 residues. CDR3 DNA sequence: TGTGCCAGCAGCGCAGCGGACAGGGTGGTGAGAAACACCATATATTTT. Translated, it gives CASSAADRVVRNTIYF.

The rearrangement links TRBV29-1 to TRBJ2-5, with 10 bases matching TRBD2. Losses at the gene ends were 3 bases for V and 5 bases for J; bases not matched to a gene: 9. Germline-derived CDR1 and CDR2 are SQVTM and ANQGSEA. CDR3 length equals 15 residues. As DNA, the CDR3 is TGCAGCGTTGACGCTAGCGGGAGAGGCTGGGAGACCCAGTACTTC. Amino acid sequence: CSVDASGRGWETQYF.

The chain has TRBV6-5 and TRBJ1-4, with 7 bases fitting TRBD1. This CDR3 is built from 15 residues. CDR1 and CDR2 from the germline V gene are MNHEY and SVGAGI. With 4 bases clipped from V and 7 bases from J, the junction kept 9 bases outside the gene matches. CDR3 in DNA: TGTGCCAGCAGTTCCAATTTAGGGGGCGTTGAAAAACTGTTTTTT. Translation: CASSSNLGGVEKLFF.

The rearrangement uses TRBV13 and TRBJ2-5; 8 bases map to TRBD1. The J segment lost 3 bases and the V segment lost 7 bases, leaving 7 bases of the junction unmatched. CDR1 is PRHDT and CDR2 is FYEKMQ in the germline V gene (reference sequence). The length of the CDR3 is 14 residues. CDR3 in DNA: TGTGCCAGCAACTGGGACAGGCCTAAAGAGACCCAGTACTTC. Its translation is CASNWDRPKETQYF.

This clone showed up just a few times. The J gene is TRBJ2-5, the V gene TRBV11-3; 9 nucleotides match TRBD2. V trimming: 2 bases; J trimming: 2 bases; junction bases outside the gene matches: 3. CDR1 and CDR2 from the germline V gene are SGHNT and YENEEA. The CDR3 covers 15 residues. The CDR3 coding sequence is TGTGCCAGCAGCTTACGCGGGGGGGGACAAGAGACCCAGTACTTC. As protein: CASSLRGGGQETQYF.

The chain carries TRBV2 and TRBJ2-3; D not resolved. This CDR3 is 11 amino acids long. Germline V gives CDR1 SNHLY, CDR2 FYNNEI. Trimming stripped 6 bases from V and 11 bases from J, with 12 bases between. The CDR3 sequence: CASSFNNLQYF. The CDR3, as DNA: TGTGCCAGCAGCTTTAACAACTTGCAGTATTTT.

The rearrangement joins TRBV6-1 to TRBJ1-2; the D gene is possibly TRBD1 (5 bases). This CDR3 comprises 15 residues. Per germline, CDR1 MNHNS and CDR2 SASEGT. V was shortened by 2 bases and J by 4 bases, with 14 bases between the two germline ends. CDR3 bases: TGTGCCAGCAGTGAACGCATGGGGGACCTCTATGGCTACACCTTC. Translation gives CASSERMGDLYGYTF.

The chain combines TRBV4-1 with TRBJ2-1; the D is unclear. Germline V gives CDR1 MGHRA, CDR2 YSYEKL. V was cut by 0 bases and J by 0 bases, with 6 bases left in between. The CDR3 is made up of 15 amino acids. The chain's CDR3 is CASSQDQSSYNEQFF. CDR3 nucleotide sequence: TGCGCCAGCAGCCAAGATCAAAGCTCCTACAATGAGCAGTTCTTC.

This rearrangement joins TRBV5-1 to TRBJ2-6, with a possible D match to TRBD1 (5 bases). Trimming stripped 0 bases from V and 0 bases from J, with 7 bases between. This CDR3 has 16 residues. Germline lookup yields CDR1 SGHRS and CDR2 YFSETQ. For the CDR3, the DNA is TGCGCCAGCAGCTTGGGACAGAGCTCTGGGGCCAACGTCCTGACTTTC. It encodes CASSLGQSSGANVLTF.

The chain couples TRBV27 to TRBJ2-2, with TRBD2 as a possible D gene (6 bases). CDR3 length: 19 residues. The germline V gene encodes CDR1 MNHEY and CDR2 SMNVEV (reference sequence). Trimming took off 1 base at V and 3 bases at J, with 21 bases between the two ends. The CDR3 nucleotides are TGTGCCAGCAGTTTATATGTCTTTGGCGGAGGGTTGCACACCGGGGAGCTGTTTTTT. Residues: CASSLYVFGGGLHTGELFF.

This clone has a handful of counts. The chain joins TRBV28 to TRBJ2-2; 9 bases map to TRBD1. The CDR3 is 16 amino acids. The V gene's germline CDR1 is MDHEN and CDR2 SYDVKM. Unmatched junction bases numbered 10, after V lost 5 bases and J lost 6 bases. In DNA, the CDR3 is TGTGCCAGCAGTCCTCCGGGACAGGGATGGTCCGGGGAGCTGTTTTTT. Protein sequence: CASSPPGQGWSGELFF. Based on the CDR3 plus reference TRBV28 and TRBJ2-2, the full variable domain is DVKVTQSSRYLVKRTGEKVFLECVQDMDHENMFWYRQDPGLGLRLIYFSYDVKMKEKGDIPEGYSVSREKKERFSLILESASTNQTSMYLCASSPPGQGWSGELFFGEGSRLTVL.

Here the CDR3 reads CASSPLVAGALPYNEQFF. In DNA, the CDR3 is TGTGCCAGCTCACCGTTGGTAGCGGGGGCTCTGCCGTACAATGAGCAGTTCTTC. J is TRBJ2-1 and V is TRBV18; TRBD2 agrees at 9 bases. The CDR3 has 18 residues. CDR1 and CDR2 (germline): KGHSH, LQKENI. The J segment lost 4 bases and the V segment lost 3 bases, leaving 13 bases of the junction unmatched.

The chain combines TRBV21-1 with TRBJ1-2. TRBV21-1 is noted as a pseudogene. This CDR3 contains 12 residues. In nucleotides, the CDR3 is TGTGCCAGCAGAGGACGGAACTATGGCTACACCTTC. Translated: CASRGRNYGYTF.

This clone turned up a few times. The chain links TRBV11-2 to TRBJ2-5, with 11 positions matching TRBD2. Trimming at V came to 0 bases and at J to 7 bases, leaving 16 bases not matched to a gene. Per germline, CDR1 SGHAT and CDR2 FQNNGV. The CDR3 consists of 19 residues. In DNA, the CDR3 is TGTGCCAGCAGCTTAGATCCCGGACGACGACTAGCGGGATCTTGGACCCAGTACTTC. Translating gives CASSLDPGRRLAGSWTQYF.

This chain links TRBV28 with TRBJ2-5, with D possibly being TRBD1 (6 bases). The J call is uncertain, as TRBJ2-7 better fits the DNA end. CDR3 length: 15 amino acids. Germline CDR1 is MDHEN and CDR2 is SYDVKM. The CDR3: CASSLTRTESYEQYF. The DNA of the CDR3 is TGTGCCAGCAGTTTAACCCGGACAGAAAGCTACGAGCAGTACTTC.

The rearrangement joins TRBV2 to TRBJ2-3; 11 positions agree with TRBD2. CDR1 is SNHLY and CDR2 is FYNNEI in the germline V gene. The CDR3 is 16 amino acids. V lost 5 bases, J lost 1 base, and 5 bases stayed unmatched. CDR3 coding DNA: TGTGCCAGCAGTTTACTAGCGGGAGATGGCACAGATACGCAGTATTTT. Translating it yields CASSLLAGDGTDTQYF.

The chain combines TRBV6-6 with TRBJ2-3; D remains ambiguous. This CDR3 has 14 residues. Germline lookup yields CDR1 MNHNY and CDR2 SVGAGI (reference sequence). V lost 3 bases, J lost 2 bases, and 9 bases lay in between. The CDR3 DNA sequence: TGTGCCAGCAGTTATTCCACCCTCACAGATACGCAGTATTTT. Encoded protein: CASSYSTLTDTQYF.